The entry that follows covers one T cell receptor (beta chain) sequence. CDR1 and CDR2 (germline): SGHVS, FNYEAQ. The CDR3 consists of 12 residues. The V and J ends lost 5 bases and 0 bases respectively, with 4 bases between them. The entry originates in a study of blood T cell repertoires in COVID-19. Study-wide background: Samples taken during acute and convalescent COVID-19 were collected in the United States, Italy and Spain.

In the authors' workflow: Amplification with reference gene primers provided the estimates of nucleated cell counts. Data came from immunoSEQ multiplex PCR; TCRdb stores just in-frame clones and leaves some out. D and trimming come from the DNA, and the V and J calls and clone size come from that table. The sample comprises some 250,000 clones, over 75% of which are singletons, and under 2.5% rests with the top ten. The source material was PBMCs or T cells enriched from blood (not recorded which). The genes are TRBV7-6 and TRBJ2-5; no clear D. This sequence was found in a woman in her forties or fifties who had recovered from COVID-19. The CDR3 sequence: CASSRYQETQYF. CDR3 in DNA: TGTGCCAGCAGCCGGTACCAAGAGACCCAGTACTTC.